This T cell receptor (beta chain) was profiled in a study of cytomegalovirus exposure and HLA in healthy donors. Findings of the study overall: The investigators catalogued 180 or so TCR beta chains as cytomegalovirus-associated.

V was shortened by 7 bases and J by 3 bases, with 12 bases between the two germline ends. Germline-derived CDR1 and CDR2 are SNHLY and FYNNEI. This CDR3 spans 13 amino acids. Separate from the roughly 700-subject first cohort was the approximately 110-subject validation cohort, to which the donors belonged. The data were produced by immunoSEQ multiplex PCR, yet TCRdb's version contains in-frame clones alone and is incomplete. The table has approximately 60,000 clones, approximately 95% seen once; the top ten hold approximately 6.3%. With regard to this clone: Its matching antigen is unknown.

The TCR comes from a woman younger than 35 in good health and CMV-seronegative. Material: PBMCs. The J gene is TRBJ1-2, the V gene TRBV2; D is unclear. CDR3 in amino acids: CASKRTGYYGYTF. CDR3 sequence (DNA): TGTGCCAGCAAAAGGACTGGCTACTATGGCTACACCTTC.